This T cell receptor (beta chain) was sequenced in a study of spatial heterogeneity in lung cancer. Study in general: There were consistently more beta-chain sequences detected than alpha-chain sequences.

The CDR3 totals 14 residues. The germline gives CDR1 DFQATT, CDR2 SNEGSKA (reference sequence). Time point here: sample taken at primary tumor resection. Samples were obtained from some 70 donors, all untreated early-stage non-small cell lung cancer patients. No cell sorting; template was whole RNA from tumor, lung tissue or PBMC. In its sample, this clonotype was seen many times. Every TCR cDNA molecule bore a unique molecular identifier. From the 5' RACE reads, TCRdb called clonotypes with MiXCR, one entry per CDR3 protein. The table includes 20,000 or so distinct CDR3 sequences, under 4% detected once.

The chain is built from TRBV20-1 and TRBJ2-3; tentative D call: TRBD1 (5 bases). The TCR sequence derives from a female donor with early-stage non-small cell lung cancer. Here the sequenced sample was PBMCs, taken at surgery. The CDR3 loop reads CTSAQGWYTDTQYF. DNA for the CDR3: TGCACCAGTGCCCAGGGATGGTACACAGATACGCAGTATTTT.